This T cell receptor (beta chain) derives from a study of siplizumab effects on memory and regulatory T cells. Clones were read by immunoSEQ multiplex PCR, and TCRdb kept only the in-frame ones, dropping some. The sample shows 85,000 to 120,000 clones, 80% to 95% of them seen only once. Germline-derived CDR1 and CDR2 are SGHVS and FNYEAQ. This CDR3 is built from 18 residues. The V segment lost 2 bases and the J segment 2 bases; nucleotides outside the gene matches: 11. This clonotype originated in a human donor in good health. Sequencing used CD4+ T cells sorted from blood. The chain is built from TRBV7-6 and TRBJ2-3; 9 bases fit TRBD2. The CDR3 region is CASSLLLAGGYYTDTQYF. DNA for the CDR3: TGTGCCAGCAGCTTACTACTAGCGGGCGGGTATTACACAGATACGCAGTATTTT.